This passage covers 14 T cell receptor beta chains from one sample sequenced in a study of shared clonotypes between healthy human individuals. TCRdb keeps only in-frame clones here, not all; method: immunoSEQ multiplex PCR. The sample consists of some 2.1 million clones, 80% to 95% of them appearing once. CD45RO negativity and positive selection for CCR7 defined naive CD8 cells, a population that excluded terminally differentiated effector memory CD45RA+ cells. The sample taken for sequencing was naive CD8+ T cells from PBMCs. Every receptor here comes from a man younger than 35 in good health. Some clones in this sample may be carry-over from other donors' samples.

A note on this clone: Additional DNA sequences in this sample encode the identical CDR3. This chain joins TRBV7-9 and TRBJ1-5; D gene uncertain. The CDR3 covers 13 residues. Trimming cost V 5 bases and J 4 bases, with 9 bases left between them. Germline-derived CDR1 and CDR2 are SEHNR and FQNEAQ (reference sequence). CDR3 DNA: TGTGCCAGCAGCCCCGGGCAGAATCAGCCCCAGCATTTT. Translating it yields CASSPGQNQPQHF.

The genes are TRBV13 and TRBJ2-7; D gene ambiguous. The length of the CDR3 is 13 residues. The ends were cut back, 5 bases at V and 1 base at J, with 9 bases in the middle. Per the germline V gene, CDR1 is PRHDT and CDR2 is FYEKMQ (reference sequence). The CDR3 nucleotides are TGTGCCAGCAGCCTCCCACAGTCCTACGAGCAGTACTTC. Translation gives CASSLPQSYEQYF.

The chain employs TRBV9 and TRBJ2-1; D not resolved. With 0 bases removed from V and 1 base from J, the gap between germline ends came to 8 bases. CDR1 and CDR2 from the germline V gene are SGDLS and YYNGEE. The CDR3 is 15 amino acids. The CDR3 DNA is TGTGCCAGCAGCGTAGTCAAGGGTTCCTACAATGAGCAGTTCTTC. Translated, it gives CASSVVKGSYNEQFF.

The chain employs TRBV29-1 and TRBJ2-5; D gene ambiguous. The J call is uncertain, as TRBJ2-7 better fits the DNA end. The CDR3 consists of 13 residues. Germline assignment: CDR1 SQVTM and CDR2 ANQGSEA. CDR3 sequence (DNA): TGCAGCGTTCGGGCAGGCCTCTCCTACGAGCAGTACTTC. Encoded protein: CSVRAGLSYEQYF.

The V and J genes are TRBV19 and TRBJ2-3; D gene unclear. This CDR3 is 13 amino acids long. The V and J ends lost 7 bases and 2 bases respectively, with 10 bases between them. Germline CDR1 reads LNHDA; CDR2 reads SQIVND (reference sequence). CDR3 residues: CASIGSYTDTQYF. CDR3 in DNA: TGTGCCAGTATAGGATCTTACACAGATACGCAGTATTTT. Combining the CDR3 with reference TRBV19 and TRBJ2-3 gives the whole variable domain DGGITQSPKYLFRKEGQNVTLSCEQNLNHDAMYWYRQDPGQGLRLIYYSQIVNDFQKGDIAEGYSVSREKKESFPLTVTSAQKNPTAFYLCASIGSYTDTQYFGPGTRLTVL.

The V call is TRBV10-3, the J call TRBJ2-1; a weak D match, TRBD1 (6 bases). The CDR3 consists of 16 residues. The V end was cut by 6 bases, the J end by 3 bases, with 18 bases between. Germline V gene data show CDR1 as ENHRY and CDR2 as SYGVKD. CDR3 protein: CAISGRTVEGYNEQFF. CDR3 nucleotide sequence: TGTGCCATCAGCGGACGGACAGTAGAAGGCTACAATGAGCAGTTCTTC.

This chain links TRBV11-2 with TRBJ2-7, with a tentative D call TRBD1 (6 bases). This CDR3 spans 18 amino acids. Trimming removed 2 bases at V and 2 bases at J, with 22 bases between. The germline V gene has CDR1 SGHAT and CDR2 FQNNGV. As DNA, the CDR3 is TGTGCCAGCAGCTTATCCCCCCCCGACAGGTTCCGTGCCTACGAGCAGTACTTC. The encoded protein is CASSLSPPDRFRAYEQYF.

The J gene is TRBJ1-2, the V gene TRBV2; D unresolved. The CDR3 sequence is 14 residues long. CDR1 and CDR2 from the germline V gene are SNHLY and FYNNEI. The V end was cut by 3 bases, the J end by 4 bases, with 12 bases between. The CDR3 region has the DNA TGTGCCAGCAGTGACGAGGGCTTGGGCTATGGCTACACCTTC. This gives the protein CASSDEGLGYGYTF.

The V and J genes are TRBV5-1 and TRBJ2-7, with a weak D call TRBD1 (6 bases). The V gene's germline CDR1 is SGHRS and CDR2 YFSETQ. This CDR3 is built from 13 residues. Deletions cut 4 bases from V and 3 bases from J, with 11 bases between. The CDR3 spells CASSGRDNYEQYF. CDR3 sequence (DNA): TGCGCCAGCAGCGGACGGGACAACTACGAGCAGTACTTC.

CDR3 DNA: TGCGCCAGCAGCCAAGATGGACTAGCGGGAGGCCCGACGGGGAATGAGCAGTTCTTC. This encodes CASSQDGLAGGPTGNEQFF. The chain carries TRBV4-1 and TRBJ2-1; the match to TRBD2 covers 14 bases. The germline gives CDR1 MGHRA, CDR2 YSYEKL. V was pared by 0 bases and J by 7 bases, with 11 bases of the junction left unmatched. CDR3 size: 19 residues.

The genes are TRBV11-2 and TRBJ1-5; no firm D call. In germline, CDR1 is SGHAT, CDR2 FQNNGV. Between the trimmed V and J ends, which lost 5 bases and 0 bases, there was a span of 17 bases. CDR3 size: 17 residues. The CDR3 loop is CASSQDRVFYSNQPQHF. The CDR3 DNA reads TGTGCCAGCAGCCAAGACCGGGTGTTCTATAGCAATCAGCCCCAGCATTTT.

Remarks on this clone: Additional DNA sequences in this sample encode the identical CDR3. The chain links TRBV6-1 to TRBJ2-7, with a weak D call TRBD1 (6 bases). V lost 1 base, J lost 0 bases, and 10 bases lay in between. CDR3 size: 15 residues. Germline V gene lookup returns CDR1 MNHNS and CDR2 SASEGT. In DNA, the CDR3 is TGTGCCAGCAGTGAAGGGCAGGGGCCCTCCTACGAGCAGTACTTC. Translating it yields CASSEGQGPSYEQYF.

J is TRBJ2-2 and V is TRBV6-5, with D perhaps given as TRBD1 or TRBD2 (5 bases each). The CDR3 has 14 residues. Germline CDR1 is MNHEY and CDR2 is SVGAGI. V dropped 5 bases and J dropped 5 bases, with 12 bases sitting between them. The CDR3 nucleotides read TGTGCCAGCAGTGAAACTGGGGGTACCGGGGAGCTGTTTTTT. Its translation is CASSETGGTGELFF.

CDR3 sequence: CASSRSPDTQYF. Here the CDR3 DNA reads TGTGCCAGCAGCAGAAGTCCCGATACGCAGTATTTT. The J gene is TRBJ2-3, the V gene TRBV7-2, with unresolved D. The CDR3 spans 12 residues. V was cut by 5 bases and J by 6 bases, with 9 bases left in between. Germline CDR1 reads SGHTA; CDR2 reads FQGNSA.